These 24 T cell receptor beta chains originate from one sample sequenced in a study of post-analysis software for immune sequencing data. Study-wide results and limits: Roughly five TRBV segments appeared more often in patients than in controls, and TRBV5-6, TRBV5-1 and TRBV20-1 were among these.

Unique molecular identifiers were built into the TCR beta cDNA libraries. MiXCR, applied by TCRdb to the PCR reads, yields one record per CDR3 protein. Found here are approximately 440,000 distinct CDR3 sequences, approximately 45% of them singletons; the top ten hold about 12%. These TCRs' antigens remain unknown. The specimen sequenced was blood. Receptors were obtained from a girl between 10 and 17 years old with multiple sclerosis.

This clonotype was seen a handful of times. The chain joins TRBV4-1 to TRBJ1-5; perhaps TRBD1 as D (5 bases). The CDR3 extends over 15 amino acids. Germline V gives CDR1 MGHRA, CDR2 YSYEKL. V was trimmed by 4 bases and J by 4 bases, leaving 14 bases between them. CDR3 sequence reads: CASSPSQRGNQPQHF. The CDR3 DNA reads TGCGCCAGCAGCCCCTCCCAGCGGGGGAATCAGCCCCAGCATTTT.

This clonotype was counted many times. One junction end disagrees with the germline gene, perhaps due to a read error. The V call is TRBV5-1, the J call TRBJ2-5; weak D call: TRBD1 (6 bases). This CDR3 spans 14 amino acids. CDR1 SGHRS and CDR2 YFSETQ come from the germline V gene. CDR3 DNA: TGTGCCAGCAGCTTAGGACAGCCCCAAGAGACCCAGTACTTC. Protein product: CASSLGQPQETQYF. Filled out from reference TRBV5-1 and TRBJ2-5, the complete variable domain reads KAGVTQTPRYLIKTRGQQVTLSCSPISGHRSVSWYQQTPGQGLQFLFEYFSETQRNKGNFPGRFSGRQFSNSRSEMNVSTLELGDSALYLCASSLGQPQETQYFGPGTRLLVL.

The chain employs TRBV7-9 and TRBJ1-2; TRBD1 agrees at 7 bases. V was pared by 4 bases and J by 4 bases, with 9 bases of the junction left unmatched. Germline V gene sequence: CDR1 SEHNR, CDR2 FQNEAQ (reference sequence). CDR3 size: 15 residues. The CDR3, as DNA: TGTGCCAGCAGCTCGAGGATGACAGGGACCTATGGCTACACCTTC. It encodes CASSSRMTGTYGYTF.

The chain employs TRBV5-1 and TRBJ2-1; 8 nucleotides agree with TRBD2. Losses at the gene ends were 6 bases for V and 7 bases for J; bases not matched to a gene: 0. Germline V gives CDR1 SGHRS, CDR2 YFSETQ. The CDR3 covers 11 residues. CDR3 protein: CASTSGNEQFF. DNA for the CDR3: TGCGCCAGCACTAGCGGGAATGAGCAGTTCTTC.

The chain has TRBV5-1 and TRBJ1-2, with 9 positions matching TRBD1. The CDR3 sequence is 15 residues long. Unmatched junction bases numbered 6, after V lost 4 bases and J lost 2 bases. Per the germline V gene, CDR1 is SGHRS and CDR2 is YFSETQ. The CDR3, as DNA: TGCGCCAGCAGCATGGACGGACAGGGGAACTATGGCTACACCTTC. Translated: CASSMDGQGNYGYTF.

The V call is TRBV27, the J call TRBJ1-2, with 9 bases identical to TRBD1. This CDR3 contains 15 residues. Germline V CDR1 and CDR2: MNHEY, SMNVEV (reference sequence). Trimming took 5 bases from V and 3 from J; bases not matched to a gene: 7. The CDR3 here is CASSKRDRADYGYTF. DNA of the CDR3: TGTGCCAGCAGTAAAAGGGACAGGGCTGACTATGGCTACACCTTC.

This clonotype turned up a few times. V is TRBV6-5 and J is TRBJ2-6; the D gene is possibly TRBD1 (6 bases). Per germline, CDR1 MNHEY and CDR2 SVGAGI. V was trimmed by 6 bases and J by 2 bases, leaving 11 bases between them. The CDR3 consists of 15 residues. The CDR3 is CASSYRVTGANVLTF. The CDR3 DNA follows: TGTGCCAGCAGCTACAGGGTTACTGGGGCCAACGTCCTGACTTTC.

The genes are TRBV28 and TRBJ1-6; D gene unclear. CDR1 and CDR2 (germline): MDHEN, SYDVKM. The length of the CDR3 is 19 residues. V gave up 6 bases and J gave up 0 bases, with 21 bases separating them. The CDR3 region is CASRILYVRRSSYNSPLHF. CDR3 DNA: TGTGCCAGCAGGATCCTTTACGTACGGAGGAGCTCCTATAATTCACCCCTCCACTTT.

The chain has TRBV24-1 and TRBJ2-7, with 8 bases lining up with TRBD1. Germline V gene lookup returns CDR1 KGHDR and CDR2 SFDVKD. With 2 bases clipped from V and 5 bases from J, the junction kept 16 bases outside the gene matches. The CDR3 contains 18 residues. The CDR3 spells CATSDSTNRGIRPDEQYF. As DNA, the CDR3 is TGTGCCACCAGTGATTCGACCAACAGGGGGATAAGACCCGACGAGCAGTACTTC.

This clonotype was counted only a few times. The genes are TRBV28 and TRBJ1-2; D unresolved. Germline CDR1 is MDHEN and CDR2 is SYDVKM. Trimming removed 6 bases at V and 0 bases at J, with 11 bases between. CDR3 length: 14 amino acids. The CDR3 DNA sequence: TGTGCCAGCAGACAGCGACCTACTAACTATGGCTACACCTTC. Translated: CASRQRPTNYGYTF.

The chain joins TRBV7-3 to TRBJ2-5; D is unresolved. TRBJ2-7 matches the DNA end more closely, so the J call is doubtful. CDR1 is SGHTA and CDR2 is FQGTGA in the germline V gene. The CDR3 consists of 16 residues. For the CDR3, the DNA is TGTGCCAGCAGCTTATCCCGGGCCCAGCCCCACCACGAGCAGTACTTC. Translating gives CASSLSRAQPHHEQYF.

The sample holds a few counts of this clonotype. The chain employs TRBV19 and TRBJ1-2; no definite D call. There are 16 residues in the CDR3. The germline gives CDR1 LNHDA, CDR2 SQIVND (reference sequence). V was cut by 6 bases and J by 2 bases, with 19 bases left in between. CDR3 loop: CASSPDTEAINYGYTF. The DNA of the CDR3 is TGTGCCAGTAGCCCCGATACGGAGGCTATCAACTATGGCTACACCTTC.

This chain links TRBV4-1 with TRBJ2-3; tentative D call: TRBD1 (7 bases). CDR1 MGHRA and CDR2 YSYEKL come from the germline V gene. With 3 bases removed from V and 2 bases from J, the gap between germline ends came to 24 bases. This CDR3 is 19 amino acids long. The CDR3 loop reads CASSHQPPDSGGNTDTQYF. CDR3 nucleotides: TGCGCCAGCAGCCATCAGCCCCCGGACTCAGGGGGGAACACAGATACGCAGTATTTT.

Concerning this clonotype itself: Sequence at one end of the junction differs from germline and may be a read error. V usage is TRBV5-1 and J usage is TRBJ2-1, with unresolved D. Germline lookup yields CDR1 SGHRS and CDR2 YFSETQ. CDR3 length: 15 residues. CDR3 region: CASSSTMSSYNGQFF. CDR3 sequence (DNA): TGCGCCAGCAGCTCGACAATGAGCTCCTACAATGGGCAGTTCTTC.

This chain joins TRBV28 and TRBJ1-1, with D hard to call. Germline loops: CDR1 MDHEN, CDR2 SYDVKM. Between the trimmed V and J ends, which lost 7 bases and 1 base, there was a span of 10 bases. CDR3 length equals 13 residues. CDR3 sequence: CASTRTENTEAFF. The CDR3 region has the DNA TGTGCCAGCACCCGGACGGAGAACACTGAAGCTTTCTTT.

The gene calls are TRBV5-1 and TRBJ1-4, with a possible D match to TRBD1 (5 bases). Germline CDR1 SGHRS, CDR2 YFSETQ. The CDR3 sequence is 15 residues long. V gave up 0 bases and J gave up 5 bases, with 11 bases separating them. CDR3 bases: TGCGCCAGCAGCTTGGGACAGCTTGTCAATGAAAAACTGTTTTTT. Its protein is CASSLGQLVNEKLFF.

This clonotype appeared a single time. The CDR3 nucleotides read TGCAGTGCCAATCTAGCGGGAGGGCCTAATGAGCAGTTCTTC. Protein product: CSANLAGGPNEQFF. The chain recombines TRBV20-1 with TRBJ2-1; 12 nucleotides match TRBD2. The CDR3 has 14 residues. Germline loops: CDR1 DFQATT, CDR2 SNEGSKA (reference sequence). With V trimmed by 6 bases and J by 7 bases, 7 bases remained unmatched.

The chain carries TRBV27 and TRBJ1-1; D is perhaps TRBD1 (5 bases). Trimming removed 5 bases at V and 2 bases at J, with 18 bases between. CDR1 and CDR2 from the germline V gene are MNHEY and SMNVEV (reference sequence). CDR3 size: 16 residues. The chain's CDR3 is CASSPFPGRENTEAFF. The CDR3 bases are TGTGCCAGCAGTCCTTTCCCAGGCAGGGAAAACACTGAAGCTTTCTTT.

CDR3 nucleotides: TGCAGTGCGTCGACAGCTAACTATGGCTACACCTTC. Translated, it gives CSASTANYGYTF. The chain carries TRBV20-1 and TRBJ1-2, with a weak D call TRBD1 (5 bases). This CDR3 spans 12 amino acids. V lost 6 bases and J lost 0, with 8 bases in between. Germline CDR1 and CDR2: DFQATT and SNEGSKA (reference sequence).

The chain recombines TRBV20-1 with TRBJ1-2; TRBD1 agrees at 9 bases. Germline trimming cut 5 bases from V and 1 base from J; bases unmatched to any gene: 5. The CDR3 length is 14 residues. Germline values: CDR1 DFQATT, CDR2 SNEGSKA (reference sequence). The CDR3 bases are TGCAGTGCTGGGACAGGGACCCTTAACTATGGCTACACCTTC. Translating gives CSAGTGTLNYGYTF.

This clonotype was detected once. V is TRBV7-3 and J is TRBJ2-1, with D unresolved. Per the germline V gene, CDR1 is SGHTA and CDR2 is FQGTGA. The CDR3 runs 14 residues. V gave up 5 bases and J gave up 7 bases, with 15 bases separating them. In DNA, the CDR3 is TGTGCCAGCAGCCCCCAAGAAGGTAGGAATGAGCAGTTCTTC. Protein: CASSPQEGRNEQFF.

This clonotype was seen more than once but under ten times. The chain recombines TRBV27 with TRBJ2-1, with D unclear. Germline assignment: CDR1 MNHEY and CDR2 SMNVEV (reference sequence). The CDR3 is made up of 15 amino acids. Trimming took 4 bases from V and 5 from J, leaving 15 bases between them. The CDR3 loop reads CASSYAALVDNEQFF. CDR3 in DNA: TGTGCCAGCAGTTACGCGGCCTTAGTAGACAATGAGCAGTTCTTC.

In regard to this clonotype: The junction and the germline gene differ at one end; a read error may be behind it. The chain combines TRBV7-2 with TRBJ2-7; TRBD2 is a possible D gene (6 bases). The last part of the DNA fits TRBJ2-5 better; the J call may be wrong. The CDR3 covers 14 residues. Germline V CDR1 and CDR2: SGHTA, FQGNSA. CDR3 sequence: CAGSLGGGEETQYF. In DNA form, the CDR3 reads TGTGCCGGCAGCTTAGGCGGCGGGGAGGAGACCCAGTACTTC.

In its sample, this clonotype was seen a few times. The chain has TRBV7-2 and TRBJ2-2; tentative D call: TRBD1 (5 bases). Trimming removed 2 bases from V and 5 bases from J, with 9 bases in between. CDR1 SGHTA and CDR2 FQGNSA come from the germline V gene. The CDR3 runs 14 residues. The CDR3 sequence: CASSLSGLTGELFF. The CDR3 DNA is TGTGCCAGCAGCTTATCAGGGTTGACCGGGGAGCTGTTTTTT.